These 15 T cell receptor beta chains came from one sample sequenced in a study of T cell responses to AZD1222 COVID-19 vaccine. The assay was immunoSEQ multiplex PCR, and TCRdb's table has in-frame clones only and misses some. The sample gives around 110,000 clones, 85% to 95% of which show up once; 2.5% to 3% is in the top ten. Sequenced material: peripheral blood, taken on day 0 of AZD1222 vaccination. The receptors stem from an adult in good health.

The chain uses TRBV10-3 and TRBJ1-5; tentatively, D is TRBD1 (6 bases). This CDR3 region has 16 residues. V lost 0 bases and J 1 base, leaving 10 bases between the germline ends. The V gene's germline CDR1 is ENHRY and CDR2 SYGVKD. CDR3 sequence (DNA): TGTGCCATCAGTGAGTCTCTCAGGGGAAGCAATCAGCCCCAGCATTTT. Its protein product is CAISESLRGSNQPQHF.

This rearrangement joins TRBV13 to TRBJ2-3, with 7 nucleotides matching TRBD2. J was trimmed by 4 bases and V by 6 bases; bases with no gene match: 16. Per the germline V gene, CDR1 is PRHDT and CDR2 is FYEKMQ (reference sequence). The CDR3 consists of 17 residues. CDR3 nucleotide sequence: TGTGCCAGCAGAAGGACCGGGACTAACAAAGTTCCAGATACGCAGTATTTT. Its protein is CASRRTGTNKVPDTQYF. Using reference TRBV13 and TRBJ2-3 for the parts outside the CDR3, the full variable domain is AAGVIQSPRHLIKEKRETATLKCYPIPRHDTVYWYQQGPGQDPQFLISFYEKMQSDKGSIPDRFSAQQFSDYHSELNMSSLELGDSALYFCASRRTGTNKVPDTQYFGPGTRLTVL.

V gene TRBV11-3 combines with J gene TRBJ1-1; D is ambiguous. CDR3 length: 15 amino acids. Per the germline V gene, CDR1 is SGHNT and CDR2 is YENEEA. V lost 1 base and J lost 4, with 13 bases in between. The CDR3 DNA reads TGTGCCAGCAGCTTAGGTCCAGGTGGGAGCACTGAAGCTTTCTTT. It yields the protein CASSLGPGGSTEAFF.

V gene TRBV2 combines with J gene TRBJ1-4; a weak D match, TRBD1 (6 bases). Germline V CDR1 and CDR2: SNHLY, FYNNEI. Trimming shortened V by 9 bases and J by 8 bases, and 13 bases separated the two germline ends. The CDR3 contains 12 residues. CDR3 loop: CASLQGEEKLFF. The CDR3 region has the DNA TGTGCCAGTTTACAGGGCGAGGAAAAACTGTTTTTT.

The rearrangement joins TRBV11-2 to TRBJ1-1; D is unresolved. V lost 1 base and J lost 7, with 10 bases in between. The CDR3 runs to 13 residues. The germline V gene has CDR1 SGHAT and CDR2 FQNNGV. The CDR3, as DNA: TGTGCCAGCAGCTTAGGGACGAGCCTTGAAGCTTTCTTT. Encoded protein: CASSLGTSLEAFF.

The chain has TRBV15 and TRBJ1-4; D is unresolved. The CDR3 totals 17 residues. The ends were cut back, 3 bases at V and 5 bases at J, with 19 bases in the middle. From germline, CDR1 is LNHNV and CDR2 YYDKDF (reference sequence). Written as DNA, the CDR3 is TGTGCCACCAGCAGCGCGACCCTAGCCGCATCGAATGAAAAACTGTTTTTT. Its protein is CATSSATLAASNEKLFF.

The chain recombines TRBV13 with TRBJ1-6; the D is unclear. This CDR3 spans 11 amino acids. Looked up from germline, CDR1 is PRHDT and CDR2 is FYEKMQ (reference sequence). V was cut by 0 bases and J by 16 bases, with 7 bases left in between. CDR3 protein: CASSLGADLHF. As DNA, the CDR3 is TGTGCCAGCAGCTTAGGGGCGGATCTCCACTTT.

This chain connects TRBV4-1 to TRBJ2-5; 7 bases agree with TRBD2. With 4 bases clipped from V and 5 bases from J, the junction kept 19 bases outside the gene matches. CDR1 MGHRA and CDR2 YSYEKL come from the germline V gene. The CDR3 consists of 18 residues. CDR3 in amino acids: CASSLGWASGRAWETQYF. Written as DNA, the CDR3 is TGCGCCAGCAGCCTGGGATGGGCTAGCGGCAGGGCCTGGGAGACCCAGTACTTC.

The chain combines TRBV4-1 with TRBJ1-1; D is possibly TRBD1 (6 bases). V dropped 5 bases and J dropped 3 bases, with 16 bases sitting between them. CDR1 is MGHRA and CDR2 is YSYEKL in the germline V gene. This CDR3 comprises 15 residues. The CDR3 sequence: CASSFRQEWYTEAFF. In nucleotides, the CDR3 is TGCGCCAGCAGCTTTCGACAGGAGTGGTACACTGAAGCTTTCTTT.

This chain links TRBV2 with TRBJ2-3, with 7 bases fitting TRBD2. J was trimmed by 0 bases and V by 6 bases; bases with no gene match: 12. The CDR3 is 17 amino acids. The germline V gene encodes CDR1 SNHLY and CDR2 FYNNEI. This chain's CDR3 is CASRTAGYRTSTDTQYF. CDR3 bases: TGTGCCAGCAGAACAGCGGGGTACCGAACTAGCACAGATACGCAGTATTTT.

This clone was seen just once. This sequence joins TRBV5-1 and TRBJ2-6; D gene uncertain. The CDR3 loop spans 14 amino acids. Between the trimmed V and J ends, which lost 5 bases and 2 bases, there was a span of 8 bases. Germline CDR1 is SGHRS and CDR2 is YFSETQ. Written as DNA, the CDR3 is TGCGCCAGCAGGGAATATACTGGGGCCAACGTCCTGACTTTC. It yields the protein CASREYTGANVLTF.

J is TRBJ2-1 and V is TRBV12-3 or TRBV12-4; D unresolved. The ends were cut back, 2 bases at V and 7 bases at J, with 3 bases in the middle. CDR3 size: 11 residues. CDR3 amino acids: CASSLTNEQFF. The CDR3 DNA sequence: TGTGCCAGCAGTTTAACGAATGAGCAGTTCTTC.

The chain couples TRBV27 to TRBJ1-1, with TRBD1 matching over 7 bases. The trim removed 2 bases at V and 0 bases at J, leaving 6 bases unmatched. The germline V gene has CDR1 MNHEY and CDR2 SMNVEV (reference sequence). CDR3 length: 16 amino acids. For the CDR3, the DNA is TGTGCCAGCAGTTTAGGGCCAGGGGGAATGAACACTGAAGCTTTCTTT. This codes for CASSLGPGGMNTEAFF.

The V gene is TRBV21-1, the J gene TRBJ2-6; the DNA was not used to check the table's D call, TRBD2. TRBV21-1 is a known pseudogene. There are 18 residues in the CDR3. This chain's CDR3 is CASSPSGLIAAGANVLTF. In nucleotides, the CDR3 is TGTGCCAGCAGCCCCTCGGGACTGATAGCTGCTGGGGCCAACGTCCTGACTTTC.

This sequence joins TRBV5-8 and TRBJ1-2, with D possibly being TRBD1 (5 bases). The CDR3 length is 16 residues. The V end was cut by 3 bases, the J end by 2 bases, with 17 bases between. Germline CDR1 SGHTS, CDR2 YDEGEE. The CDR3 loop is CASSWDGPIKNYGYTF. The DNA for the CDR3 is TGTGCCAGCAGCTGGGACGGGCCAATAAAAAACTATGGCTACACCTTC.